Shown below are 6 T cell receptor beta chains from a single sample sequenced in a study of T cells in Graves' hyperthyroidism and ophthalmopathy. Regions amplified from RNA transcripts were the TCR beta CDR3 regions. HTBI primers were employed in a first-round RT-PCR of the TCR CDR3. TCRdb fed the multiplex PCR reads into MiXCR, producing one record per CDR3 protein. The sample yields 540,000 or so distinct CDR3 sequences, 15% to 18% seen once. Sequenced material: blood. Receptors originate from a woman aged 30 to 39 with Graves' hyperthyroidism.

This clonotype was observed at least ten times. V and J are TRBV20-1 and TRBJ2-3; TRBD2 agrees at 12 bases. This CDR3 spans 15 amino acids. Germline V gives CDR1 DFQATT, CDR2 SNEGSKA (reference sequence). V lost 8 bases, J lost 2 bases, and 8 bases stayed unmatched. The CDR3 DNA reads TGCAGTTCGCTAGCGGGAGGGACTGTCACAGATACGCAGTATTTT. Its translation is CSSLAGGTVTDTQYF.

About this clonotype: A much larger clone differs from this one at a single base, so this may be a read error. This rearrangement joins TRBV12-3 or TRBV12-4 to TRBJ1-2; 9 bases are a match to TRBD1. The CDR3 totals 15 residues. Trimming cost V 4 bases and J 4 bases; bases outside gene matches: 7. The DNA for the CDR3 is TGTGCCAGCAGTTCAGGGACAGGGAACATCTATGGCTACACCTTC. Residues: CASSSGTGNIYGYTF.

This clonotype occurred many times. CDR3 coding DNA: TGTGCCAGCAGCTGGACTAGCGGGAGCTCCTACGAGCAGTACTTC. It codes for CASSWTSGSSYEQYF. This chain links TRBV7-9 with TRBJ2-7; 13 bases are a match to TRBD2. The length of the CDR3 is 15 residues. The junction had 0 bases not matched to a gene; V was cut back by 4 bases and J by 0 bases. Germline V gene lookup returns CDR1 SEHNR and CDR2 FQNEAQ (reference sequence).

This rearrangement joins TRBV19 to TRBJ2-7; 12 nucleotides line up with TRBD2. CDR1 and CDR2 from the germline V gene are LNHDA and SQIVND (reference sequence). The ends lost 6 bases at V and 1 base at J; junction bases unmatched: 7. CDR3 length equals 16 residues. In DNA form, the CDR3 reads TGTGCCAGTAGCGGACAACTAGCGGGAGGATCCTACGAGCAGTACTTC. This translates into CASSGQLAGGSYEQYF.

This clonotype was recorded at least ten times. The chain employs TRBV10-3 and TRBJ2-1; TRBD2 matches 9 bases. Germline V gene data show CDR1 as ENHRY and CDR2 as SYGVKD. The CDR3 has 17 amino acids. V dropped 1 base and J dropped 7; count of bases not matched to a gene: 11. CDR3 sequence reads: CAISELAGASGGNEQFF. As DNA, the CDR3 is TGTGCCATCAGTGAGTTAGCGGGAGCCTCTGGAGGTAATGAGCAGTTCTTC.

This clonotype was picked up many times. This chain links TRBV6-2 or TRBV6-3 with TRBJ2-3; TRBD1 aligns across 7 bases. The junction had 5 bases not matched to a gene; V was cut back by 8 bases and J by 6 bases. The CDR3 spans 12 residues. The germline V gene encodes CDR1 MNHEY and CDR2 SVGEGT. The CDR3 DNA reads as TGTGCCAGCGAGACAGGGACGGATACGCAGTATTTT. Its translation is CASETGTDTQYF.